This TCR beta chain appears in the sequencing data of a study of OX40 agonist ivuxolimab in advanced cancers. Study-wide context: The diagnoses of dose-escalation patients were hepatocellular carcinoma, melanoma, renal cell or head and neck cancer. The dose-escalation cohort was just under 85% male, with a mean age of around 60 years, ranging about 20 to 85. Three patients got partial responses; one had hepatocellular carcinoma and two had cutaneous melanoma. Study conclusions and caveats: The CD4+ and CD8+ T cells in the blood had expanded clonally by week 6 at 0.1 to 3.0 mg/kg.

CDR1 and CDR2 (germline): WSHSY, SAAADI. The CDR3 runs to 12 residues. The trim removed 8 bases at V and 5 bases at J, leaving 3 bases unmatched. The protocol was immunoSEQ multiplex PCR, while the TCRdb copy is restricted to in-frame clones and leaves out a portion. Among 100,000 to 150,000 clones listed, 90% were seen once. Regarding this clone: Its antigen is unidentified.

The specimen comprised CD4+ or CD8+ T cells sorted from blood, sampled in a trial of the OX40 agonist ivuxolimab. The chain has TRBV10-2 and TRBJ2-5; 9 nucleotides agree with TRBD1. The clonotype comes from an adult with an advanced solid tumor such as melanoma, head and neck, liver or kidney cancer. The chain's CDR3 is CASSTGGETQYF. CDR3 coding DNA: TGCGCCAGCTCGACAGGGGGGGAGACCCAGTACTTC.